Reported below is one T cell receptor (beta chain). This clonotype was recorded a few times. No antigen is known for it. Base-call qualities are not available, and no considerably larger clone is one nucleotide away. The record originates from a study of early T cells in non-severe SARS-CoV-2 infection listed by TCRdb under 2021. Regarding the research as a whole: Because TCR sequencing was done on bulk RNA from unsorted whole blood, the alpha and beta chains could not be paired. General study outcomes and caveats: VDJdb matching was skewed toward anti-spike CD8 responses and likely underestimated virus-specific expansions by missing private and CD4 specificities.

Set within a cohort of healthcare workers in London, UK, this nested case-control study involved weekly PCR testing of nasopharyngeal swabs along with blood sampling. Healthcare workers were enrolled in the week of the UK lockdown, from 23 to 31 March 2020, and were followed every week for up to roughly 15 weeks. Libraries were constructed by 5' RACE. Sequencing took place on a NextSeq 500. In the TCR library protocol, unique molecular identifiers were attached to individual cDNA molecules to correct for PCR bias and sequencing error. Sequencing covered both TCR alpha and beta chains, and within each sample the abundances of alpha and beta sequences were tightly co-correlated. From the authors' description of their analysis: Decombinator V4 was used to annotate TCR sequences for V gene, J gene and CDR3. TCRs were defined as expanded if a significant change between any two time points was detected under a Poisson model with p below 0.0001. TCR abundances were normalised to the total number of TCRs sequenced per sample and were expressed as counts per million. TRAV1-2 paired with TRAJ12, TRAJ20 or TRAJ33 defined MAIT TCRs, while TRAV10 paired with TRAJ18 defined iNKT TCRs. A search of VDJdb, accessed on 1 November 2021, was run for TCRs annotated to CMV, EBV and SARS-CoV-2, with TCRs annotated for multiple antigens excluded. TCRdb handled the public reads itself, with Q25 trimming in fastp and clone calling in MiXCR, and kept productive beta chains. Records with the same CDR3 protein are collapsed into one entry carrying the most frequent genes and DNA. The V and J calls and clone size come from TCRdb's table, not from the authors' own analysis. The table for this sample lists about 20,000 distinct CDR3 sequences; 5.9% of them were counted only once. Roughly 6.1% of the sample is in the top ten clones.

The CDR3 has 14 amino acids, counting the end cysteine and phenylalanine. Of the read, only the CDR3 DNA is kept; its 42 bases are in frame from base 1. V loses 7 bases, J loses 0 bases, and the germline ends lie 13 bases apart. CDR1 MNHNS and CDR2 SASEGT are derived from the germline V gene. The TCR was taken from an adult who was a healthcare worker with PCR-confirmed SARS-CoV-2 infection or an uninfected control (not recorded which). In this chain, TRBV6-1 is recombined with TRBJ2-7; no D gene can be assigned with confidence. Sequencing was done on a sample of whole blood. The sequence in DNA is TGTGCCAGCACTATTATCGGTCGCTCCTACGAGCAGTACTTC. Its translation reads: CASTIIGRSYEQYF.